This T cell receptor beta chain was found in a study of blood T cell repertoires in COVID-19. In the study overall: The analysed material was cDNA or gDNA that came from T cells, B-cell-depleted T cells, or PBMCs.

V was clipped by 4 bases and J by 7 bases, with 15 bases between them. Looked up from germline, CDR1 is SGHRS and CDR2 is YFSETQ. The CDR3 is 15 amino acids. TCRdb's copy holds only in-frame clones and misses some; the assay was immunoSEQ multiplex PCR. The profile shows roughly 290,000 clones, approximately 91% of them singletons. The sequence was collected from a woman between 35 and 50 years old who had recovered from COVID-19. What was sequenced was PBMCs or T cells enriched from blood (not recorded which). The V call is TRBV5-1, the J call TRBJ1-6, with D possibly matching TRBD1 (5 bases). The CDR3: CASSATVGGNSPLHF. The CDR3 nucleotides read TGCGCCAGCAGCGCCACCGTCGGGGGAAATTCACCCCTCCACTTT.